A single sample gave rise to the 4 T cell receptor beta chains below, sequenced in a study of T cells expressing NK-cell markers. TCRdb processed the 5' RACE reads again and assigns one entry to each CDR3 protein, with no DNA. The sample shows about 450,000 distinct CDR3 sequences, and approximately 6.8% sits with its ten largest clones. The material sequenced was blood T cells: a sorted CD56 or NKG2C T cell subset, CD4+ or CD8+ T cells, or bulk PBMC T cells (not recorded which). The receptors derive from a woman between 18 and 75 years old in good health.

The chain joins TRBV9 to TRBJ2-3; TCRdb's D call, TRBD2, is unchecked because there is no DNA. CDR1 and CDR2 from the germline V gene are SGDLS and YYNGEE. The CDR3 covers 17 residues. The CDR3 here is CASSAPTSGVSTDTQYF.

CDR3 loop: CSAPRAGGDQPQHF. This sequence joins TRBV20-1 and TRBJ1-5; as DNA is missing, the TRBD1 call by TCRdb cannot be tested. The CDR3 loop spans 14 amino acids. CDR1 is DFQATT, CDR2 SNEGSKA, per germline (reference sequence).

The chain combines TRBV6-2 or TRBV6-3 with TRBJ1-6; the TCRdb D gene call, TRBD1, has no DNA to confirm it. The CDR3 has 16 residues. CDR1 and CDR2 (germline): MNHEY, SVGEGT. The chain's CDR3 is CASSGRWGDGRPALHF.

V usage is TRBV9 and J usage is TRBJ2-1; TCRdb reports TRBD1, a call that lacks DNA to check it against. The CDR3 is 15 amino acids. The germline V gene has CDR1 SGDLS and CDR2 YYNGEE. The CDR3 loop is CASSEGESSYNEQFF. Combining the CDR3 with reference TRBV9 and TRBJ2-1 gives the whole variable domain DSGVTQTPKHLITATGQRVTLRCSPRSGDLSVYWYQQSLDQGLQFLIQYYNGEERAKGNILERFSAQQFPDLHSELNLSSLELGDSALYFCASSEGESSYNEQFFGPGTRLTVL.